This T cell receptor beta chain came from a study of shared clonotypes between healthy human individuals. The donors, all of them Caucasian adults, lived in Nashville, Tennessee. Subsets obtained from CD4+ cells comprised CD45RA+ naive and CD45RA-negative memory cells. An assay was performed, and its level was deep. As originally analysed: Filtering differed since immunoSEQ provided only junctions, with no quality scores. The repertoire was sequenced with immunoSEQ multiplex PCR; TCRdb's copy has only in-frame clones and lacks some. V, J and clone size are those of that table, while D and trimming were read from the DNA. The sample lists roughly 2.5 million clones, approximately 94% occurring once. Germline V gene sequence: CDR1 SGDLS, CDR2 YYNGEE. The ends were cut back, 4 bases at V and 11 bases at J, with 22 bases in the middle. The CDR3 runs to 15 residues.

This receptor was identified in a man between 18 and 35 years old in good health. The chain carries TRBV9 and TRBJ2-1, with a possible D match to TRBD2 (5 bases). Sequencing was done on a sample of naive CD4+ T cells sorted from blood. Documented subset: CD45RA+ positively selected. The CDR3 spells CASSYSGIPTVKQFF. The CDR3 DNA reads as TGTGCCAGCAGCTATTCCGGGATTCCCACGGTAAAGCAGTTCTTC.